The rows below give T cell receptor beta chains drawn from one sample of a study of shared clonotypes between healthy human individuals. Profiling relied on immunoSEQ multiplex PCR, and the TCRdb table lists in-frame clones only, not all of them. This sample has under 600,000 clones; roughly 79% occur once, and the top ten carry approximately 12%. The sample was PBMCs. The receptor set was obtained from a woman aged 40 to 55 in good health. Some clones in this sample may be carry-over from other donors' samples. Each CDR3 is given with its conserved first and last residue. The D gene is left open where the match is weak. Not all rows give a size; the values are once, few, many and, for expanded clones, a class.

clone_size | d_call | j_call | v_call | cdr3_nt | cdr3_aa
- | TRBD1 | TRBJ2-7 | TRBV7-2 | TGTGCCAGCAGCTTAGTGGGACAGGGGGTCGAGCAGTACTTC | CASSLVGQGVEQYF
- | - | TRBJ2-7 | TRBV4-1 | TGCGCCAGCAGCCAAGATCTCTGGGGGAGTGCCTACGAGCAGTACTTC | CASSQDLWGSAYEQYF
- | TRBD1 | TRBJ2-6 | TRBV19 | TGTGCCAGTAGTATGTTCGCCCGACAGGGTCCTGGGGCCAACGTCCTGACTTTC | CASSMFARQGPGANVLTF
- | - | TRBJ1-1 | TRBV7-2 | TGTGCCAGCAGCTTAGGGTTGGGGAACACTGAAGCTTTCTTT | CASSLGLGNTEAFF
- | TRBD2 | TRBJ2-1 | TRBV2 | TGTGCCAGCAAGAGGTCGGGGCTTAGGGCGGGAGACAATGAGCAGTTCTTC | CASKRSGLRAGDNEQFF
- | TRBD1 | TRBJ1-4 | TRBV2 | TGTGCCAGCAGTGCACAGGGGGCTGCGCCATTTTTT | CASSAQGAAPFF
- | TRBD2 | TRBJ2-7 | TRBV6-5 | TGTGCCAGCAGTCCACTAGCGGGAGGAACCAACGAGCAGTACTTC | CASSPLAGGTNEQYF
- | - | TRBJ1-5 | TRBV2 | TGTGCCAGCAGGGGTAGCAATCAGCCCCAGCATTTT | CASRGSNQPQHF
- | TRBD2 | TRBJ2-1 | TRBV11-2 | TGTGCCAGCAGCTTATTTGCTAGCGGGAGTGATGAGCAGTTCTTC | CASSLFASGSDEQFF
many | - | TRBJ2-1 | TRBV19 | TGTGCCAGTGAAGTCAGGGCATCCTCCTACAATGAGCAGTTCTTC | CASEVRASSYNEQFF
- | TRBD1 | TRBJ2-1 | TRBV5-1 | TGCGCCAGCAGGCCCGGGACAGGAAGGTACAATGAGCAGTTCTTC | CASRPGTGRYNEQFF
- | TRBD1 | TRBJ1-5 | TRBV6-4 | TGTGCCAGCAGTGAAGGGACAGGGAATGCTCAGCCCCAGCATTTT | CASSEGTGNAQPQHF
few | - | TRBJ2-5 | TRBV11-2 | TGTGCCAGCAGCTTACTCCGGGCGGGCCAAGAGACCCAGTACTTC | CASSLLRAGQETQYF
- | - | TRBJ2-2 | TRBV6-6 | TGTGCCAGCAGTTACCTCGGCGGAACGAACACCGGGGAGCTGTTTTTT | CASSYLGGTNTGELFF
- | - | TRBJ2-1 | TRBV30 | TGTGCCTGGAGCGCGCCGGCGGCCTACCCTCCCAATGAGCAGTTCTTC | CAWSAPAAYPPNEQFF
few | - | TRBJ1-2 | TRBV2 | TGTGCCAGCAGTAGGACTTCTTCCTATGGCTACACCTTC | CASSRTSSYGYTF
- | - | TRBJ2-7 | TRBV28 | TGTGCCAGCAGTTTAGGACTCTCCTACGAGCAGTACTTC | CASSLGLSYEQYF
- | - | TRBJ1-1 | TRBV18 | TGTGCCAGCTCACCACCTCCGAGTACAGGGAGGGACTCTGAAGCTTTCTTT | CASSPPPSTGRDSEAFF
- | - | TRBJ2-4 | TRBV7-3 | TGTGCCAGCAGCCATACAGGGGCCAAAAACATTCAGTACTTC | CASSHTGAKNIQYF
- | - | TRBJ1-4 | TRBV6-1 | TGTGCCAGCAGGGAACCCGGGTATGATGAAAAACTGTTTTTT | CASREPGYDEKLFF
- | - | TRBJ2-7 | TRBV5-1 | TGCGCCAGCAGCTTGCAAGACGCAGGCGAGCAGTACTTC | CASSLQDAGEQYF
- | - | TRBJ2-3 | TRBV27 | TGTGCCAGCAGTTTATATACCTACCAGGGCACGCAGTATTTT | CASSLYTYQGTQYF
- | TRBD2 | TRBJ2-1 | TRBV16 | TGTGCCAGCAGCCTAGGGGGACTAGCAATCGATGAGCAGTTCTTC | CASSLGGLAIDEQFF
- | TRBD1 | TRBJ2-2 | TRBV2 | TGTGCCAGCGGGGAGACAGGGTCGGCCGGGGAGCTGTTTTTT | CASGETGSAGELFF
- | TRBD1 | TRBJ1-5 | TRBV2 | TGTGCCAGCAGAAGCGACAGGGCGGACAATCAGCCCCAGCATTTT | CASRSDRADNQPQHF
- | - | TRBJ1-2 | TRBV29-1 | TGCAGCGTTGAAGAGGGGGGCTACACCTTC | CSVEEGGYTF
- | TRBD1 | TRBJ2-2 | TRBV19 | TGTGCCAGTAAGGCCAGGGGGCACACCGGGGAGCTGTTTTTT | CASKARGHTGELFF
- | - | TRBJ1-4 | TRBV27 | TGTGCCAGCAGTCTGAGACGAGGGGGGGAAAAACTGTTTTTT | CASSLRRGGEKLFF
once | - | TRBJ2-3 | TRBV30 | TGTGCCTGGAGTGTAGGGGTGAGCACAGATACGCAGTATTTT | CAWSVGVSTDTQYF
few | TRBD2 | TRBJ2-7 | TRBV6-1 | TGTGCCAGTAGACAGGGACTAGCGGGAGGGAACGAGCAGTACTTC | CASRQGLAGGNEQYF
- | TRBD2 | TRBJ2-5 | TRBV4-1 | TGCGCCAGCAGCCCATCCCCGGCTAGCGGCCTGTTGAACCAAGAGACCCAGTACTTC | CASSPSPASGLLNQETQYF
- | - | TRBJ2-5 | TRBV4-1 | TGCGCCAGCAGCCAAGAGGGGGAGACCCAGTACTTC | CASSQEGETQYF
- | TRBD2 | TRBJ2-1 | TRBV27 | TGTGCCAGCAGTTTTAGAGGGACTAGCGATTACAATGAGCAGTTCTTC | CASSFRGTSDYNEQFF
- | - | TRBJ1-2 | TRBV19 | TGTGCCAGTAGTTCAAGGACAGATCTAGGCTACACCTTC | CASSSRTDLGYTF
- | TRBD1 | TRBJ1-1 | TRBV5-1 | TGCGCCAGCAGCTTGGAGGGGGCCGGGGGTGAAGCTTTCTTT | CASSLEGAGGEAFF
- | - | TRBJ1-1 | TRBV28 | TGTGCCAGCAGAACGCAGAACACTGAAGCTTTCTTT | CASRTQNTEAFF
- | TRBD2 | TRBJ2-7 | TRBV7-2 | TGTGCCAGCAGCCCCCGATCCGGGACTAGCGGGTACGAGCAGTACTTC | CASSPRSGTSGYEQYF
- | TRBD2 | TRBJ2-7 | TRBV28 | TGTGCCAGCGGGGGACAGGGGACTAGCGGGAGGTACGAGCAGTACTTC | CASGGQGTSGRYEQYF
- | TRBD2 | TRBJ2-1 | TRBV11-2 | TGTGCCAGCAGCTTAGCGGGAGGGCGGGGTGAGCAGTTCTTC | CASSLAGGRGEQFF
- | - | TRBJ2-1 | TRBV5-4 | TGTGCCAGCAGCTTGGGGCTAGCAGGACTCAATGAGCAGTTCTTC | CASSLGLAGLNEQFF
- | TRBD1 | TRBJ2-5 | TRBV6-6 | TGTGCCAGCAGAGAAACAGGGGGCCCAGAGACCCAGTACTTC | CASRETGGPETQYF
- | TRBD2 | TRBJ2-5 | TRBV28 | TGTGCCTCGCGGGGGTTTGCGGCAGACCAAGAGACCCAGTACTTC | CASRGFAADQETQYF